This TCR beta chain came from a study of PD-L1 blockade in urothelial cancer. Germline V gene sequence: CDR1 SQVTM, CDR2 ANQGSEA. The CDR3 is made up of 13 amino acids. Trimming shortened V by 1 base and J by 2 bases, and 8 bases separated the two germline ends. Clones were read by immunoSEQ multiplex PCR, and TCRdb kept only the in-frame ones, dropping some. The table lists tens of thousands of clones, about four fifths of them singletons. Here the sequenced sample was PBMCs, taken around atezolizumab (anti-PD-L1) treatment. The source of this sequence is a man between 65 and 85 years old with urothelial cancer. The chain recombines TRBV29-1 with TRBJ1-1, with TRBD1 as a possible D gene (5 bases). This CDR3 is CSVEGQTNTEAFF. Here the CDR3 DNA reads TGCAGCGTTGAAGGACAGACAAACACTGAAGCTTTCTTT.